The clone carrying this T cell receptor (beta chain) turned up a few times. The antigen remains undetermined. The germline V and J ends were trimmed by 2 bases and 2 bases, with 14 bases remaining between them. The CDR3 extends over 16 amino acids. In germline, CDR1 is SGHAT, CDR2 FQNNGV. This sample stems from a study of T cells after yellow fever vaccination. Study outcomes and limitations: Contamination by abundant bulk-population clonotypes could be present in FACS-sorted repertoires. Just a small share of clonotypes turned up in the CD4 compartment as well as the CD8 compartment. Post-booster repertoires contained most primary-vaccination clones again (roughly 95% CD4, around 88% CD8).

Template switching with 5'RACE generated the TCR cDNA and added a universal primer site and UMIs. TCRdb re-called the 5' RACE reads through MiXCR, storing one row per CDR3 protein. This table has hundreds of thousands of distinct CDR3 sequences, approximately 19% appearing once. The TCR comes from a man between 18 and 35 years old who received the YFV17D yellow fever vaccine. The sequencing used PBMCs, collected before the yellow fever booster vaccination. The rearrangement joins TRBV11-2 to TRBJ2-3; D is possibly TRBD2 (6 bases). The CDR3 DNA reads as TGTGCCAGCAGCTTACTCATTGCGGGGACCACAGATACGCAGTATTTT. Translation gives CASSLLIAGTTDTQYF.